This T cell receptor beta chain comes out of a study of shared clonotypes between healthy human individuals. The V and J ends lost 4 bases and 4 bases respectively, with 14 bases between them. The CDR3 is made up of 14 amino acids. Germline loops: CDR1 LGHNA, CDR2 YSLEER. TCRdb's copy holds only in-frame clones and misses some; the assay was immunoSEQ multiplex PCR. This sample has roughly 2 million clones, with 95% found just once. The TCR sequence derives from a man between 18 and 29 years old in good health. Sequences were obtained from naive CD4+ T cells sorted from blood. Subset of the sample: CD45RA+ positively selected. The chain uses TRBV4-3 and TRBJ2-7; D call uncertain. DNA for the CDR3: TGCGCCAGCAGCCCAAGTAGAGGTCCTTACGAGCAGTACTTC. The encoded protein is CASSPSRGPYEQYF.